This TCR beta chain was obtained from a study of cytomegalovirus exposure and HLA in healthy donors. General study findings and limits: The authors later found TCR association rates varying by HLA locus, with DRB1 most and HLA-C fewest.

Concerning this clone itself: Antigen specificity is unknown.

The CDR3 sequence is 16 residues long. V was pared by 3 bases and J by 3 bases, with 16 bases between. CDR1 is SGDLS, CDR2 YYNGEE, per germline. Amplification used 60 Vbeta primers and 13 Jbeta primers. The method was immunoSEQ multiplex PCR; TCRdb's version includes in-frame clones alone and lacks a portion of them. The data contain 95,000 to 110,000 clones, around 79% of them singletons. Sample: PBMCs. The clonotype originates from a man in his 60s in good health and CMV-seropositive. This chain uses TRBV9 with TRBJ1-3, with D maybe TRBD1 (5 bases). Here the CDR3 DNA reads TGTGCCAGCAGCGGCCCCTCTCAGGGAAATGGAAACACCATATATTTT. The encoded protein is CASSGPSQGNGNTIYF. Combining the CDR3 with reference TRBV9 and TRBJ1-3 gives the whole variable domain DSGVTQTPKHLITATGQRVTLRCSPRSGDLSVYWYQQSLDQGLQFLIQYYNGEERAKGNILERFSAQQFPDLHSELNLSSLELGDSALYFCASSGPSQGNGNTIYFGEGSWLTVV.